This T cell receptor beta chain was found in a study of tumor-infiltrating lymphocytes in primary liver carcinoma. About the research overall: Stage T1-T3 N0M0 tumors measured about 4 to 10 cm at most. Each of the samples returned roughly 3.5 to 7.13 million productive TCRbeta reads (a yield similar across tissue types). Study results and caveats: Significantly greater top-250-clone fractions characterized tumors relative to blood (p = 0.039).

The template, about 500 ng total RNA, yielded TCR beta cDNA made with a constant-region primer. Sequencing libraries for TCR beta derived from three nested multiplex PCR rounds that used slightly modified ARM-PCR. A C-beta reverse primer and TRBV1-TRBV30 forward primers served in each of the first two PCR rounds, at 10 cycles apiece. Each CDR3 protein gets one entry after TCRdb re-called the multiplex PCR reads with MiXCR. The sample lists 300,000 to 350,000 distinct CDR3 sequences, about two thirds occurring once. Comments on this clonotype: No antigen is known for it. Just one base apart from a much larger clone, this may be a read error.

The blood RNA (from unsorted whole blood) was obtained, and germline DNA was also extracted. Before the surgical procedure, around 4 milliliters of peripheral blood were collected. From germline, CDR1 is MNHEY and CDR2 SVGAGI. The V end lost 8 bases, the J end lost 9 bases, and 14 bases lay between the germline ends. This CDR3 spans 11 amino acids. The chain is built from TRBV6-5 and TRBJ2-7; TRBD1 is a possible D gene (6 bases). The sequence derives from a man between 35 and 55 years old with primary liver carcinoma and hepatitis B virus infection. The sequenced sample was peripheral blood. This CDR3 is CASGTGPSQYF. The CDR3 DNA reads TGTGCCAGCGGTACAGGGCCATCGCAGTACTTC.